This T cell receptor (beta chain) was identified in a study of CD8+ T cells in alopecia areata. Study background: Patients in the treated group were given tofacitinib by mouth, 5 to 10 mg twice a day. Severity was scored as percentage of affected scalp area in treated patients.

Extracted RNA was reverse transcribed into cDNA, the sequencing template. The assay was immunoSEQ multiplex PCR, and TCRdb's table has in-frame clones only and misses some. The repertoire holds 170,000 or so clones, approximately 65% seen once, with about 0.94% in the top ten. For this clone: Its antigen is not identified.

Study-level results: Among the top 100, expanded CD8+ clones were significantly decreased by tofacitinib, as was scalp clonality.

The treatment here: oral pan-JAK inhibitor, 5-10 mg twice daily. This CDR3 comprises 13 residues. With 7 bases removed from V and 1 base from J, the gap between germline ends came to 13 bases. Per germline, CDR1 SQVTM and CDR2 ANQGSEA. The origin of this receptor is a human donor with alopecia areata. The V gene is TRBV29-1, the J gene TRBJ1-1; D is unclear. Sequencing was performed on CD4+ T cells sorted from blood, taken at week 4, from a patient treated with tofacitinib. CDR3 in DNA: TGCAGCGCTGGTACGACCGAGAACACTGAAGCTTTCTTT. Residues: CSAGTTENTEAFF.